This T cell receptor beta chain was recovered during a study of blood T cell repertoires in COVID-19. Whole-study context: Material from acute and convalescent COVID-19 was sourced from the United States, Italy and Spain. PBMCs, B-cell-depleted T cells, or T cells were the source of the cDNA or gDNA that made up the material.

Turning to this clone: The sample carries other DNA sequences with the same CDR3.

Germline values: CDR1 MGHRA, CDR2 YSYEKL. The CDR3 consists of 14 residues. V was trimmed by 0 bases and J by 5 bases, leaving 10 bases between them. Study processing details: Reference gene primer amplification yielded estimated nucleated cell counts. Clones were read by immunoSEQ multiplex PCR, and TCRdb kept only the in-frame ones, dropping some. The V and J calls and clone size come from that table; D and trimming were worked out from the DNA. The profile shows 110,000 to 150,000 clones, around 84% of them singletons. J is TRBJ1-2 and V is TRBV4-1, with D tentatively TRBD1 (6 bases). The source of this sequence is a man aged 55 to 70 with active or convalescent COVID-19. Sequences were obtained from peripheral blood. The CDR3 region has the DNA TGCGCCAGCAGCCAAGACGGGGGGCGATATGGCTACACCTTC. This codes for CASSQDGGRYGYTF.